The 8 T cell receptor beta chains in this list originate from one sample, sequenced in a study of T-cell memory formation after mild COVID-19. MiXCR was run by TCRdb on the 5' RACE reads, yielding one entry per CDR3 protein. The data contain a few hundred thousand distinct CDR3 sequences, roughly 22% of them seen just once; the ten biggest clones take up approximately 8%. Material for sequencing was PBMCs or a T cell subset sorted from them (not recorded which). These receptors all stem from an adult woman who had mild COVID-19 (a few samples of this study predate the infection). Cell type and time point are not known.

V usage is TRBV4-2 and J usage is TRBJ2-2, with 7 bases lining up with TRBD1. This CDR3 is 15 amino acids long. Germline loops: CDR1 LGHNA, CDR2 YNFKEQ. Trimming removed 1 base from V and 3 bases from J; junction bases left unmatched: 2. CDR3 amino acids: CASSQAQGYTGELFF. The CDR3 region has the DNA TGTGCCAGCAGCCAAGCACAGGGGTACACCGGGGAGCTGTTTTTT.

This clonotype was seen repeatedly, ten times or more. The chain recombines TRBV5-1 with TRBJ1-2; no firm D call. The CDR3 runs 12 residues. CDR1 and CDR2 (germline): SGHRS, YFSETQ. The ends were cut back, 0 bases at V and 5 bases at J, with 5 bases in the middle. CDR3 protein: CASSLVGYGYTF. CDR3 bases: TGCGCCAGCAGCTTGGTCGGGTATGGCTACACCTTC.

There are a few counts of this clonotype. The CDR3 DNA follows: TGTGCCTGGAGTGCTCCCTGGGACAGCGGAGATGGCTACACCTTC. Translation gives CAWSAPWDSGDGYTF. The chain employs TRBV30 and TRBJ1-2, with 7 bases identical to TRBD1. After removal of 1 base from V and 6 bases from J, the junction contained 11 bases not matched to a gene. The CDR3 length is 15 residues. Per the germline V gene, CDR1 is GTSNPN and CDR2 is SVGIG (reference sequence).

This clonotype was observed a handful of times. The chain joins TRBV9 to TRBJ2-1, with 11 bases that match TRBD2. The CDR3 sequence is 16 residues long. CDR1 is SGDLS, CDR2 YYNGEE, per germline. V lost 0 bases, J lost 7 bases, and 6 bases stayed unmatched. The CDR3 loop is CASSVAGVAGGNEQFF. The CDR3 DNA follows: TGTGCCAGCAGCGTAGCTGGGGTAGCGGGAGGGAATGAGCAGTTCTTC. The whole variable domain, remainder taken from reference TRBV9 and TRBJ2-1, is DSGVTQTPKHLITATGQRVTLRCSPRSGDLSVYWYQQSLDQGLQFLIQYYNGEERAKGNILERFSAQQFPDLHSELNLSSLELGDSALYFCASSVAGVAGGNEQFFGPGTRLTVL.

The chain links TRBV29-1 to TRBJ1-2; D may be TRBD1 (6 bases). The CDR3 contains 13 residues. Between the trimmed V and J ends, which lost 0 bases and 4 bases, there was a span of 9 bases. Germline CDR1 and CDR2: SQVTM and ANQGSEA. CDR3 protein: CSVEDRDIYGYTF. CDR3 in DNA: TGCAGCGTTGAAGATAGGGACATCTATGGCTACACCTTC.

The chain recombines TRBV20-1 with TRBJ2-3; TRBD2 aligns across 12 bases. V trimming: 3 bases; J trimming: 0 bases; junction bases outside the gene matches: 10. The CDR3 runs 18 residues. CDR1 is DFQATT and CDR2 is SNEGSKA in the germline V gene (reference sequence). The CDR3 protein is CSASRTSGKLSSTDTQYF. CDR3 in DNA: TGCAGTGCTAGCCGGACTAGCGGGAAGCTTTCTAGCACAGATACGCAGTATTTT.

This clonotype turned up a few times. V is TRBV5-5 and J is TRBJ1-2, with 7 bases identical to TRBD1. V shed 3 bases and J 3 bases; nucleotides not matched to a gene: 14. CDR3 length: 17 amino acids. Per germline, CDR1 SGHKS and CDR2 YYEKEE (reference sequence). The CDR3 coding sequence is TGTGCCAGCAGCTACACCCCGGGAGGGGGCGCGTACTATGGCTACACCTTC. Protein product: CASSYTPGGGAYYGYTF.

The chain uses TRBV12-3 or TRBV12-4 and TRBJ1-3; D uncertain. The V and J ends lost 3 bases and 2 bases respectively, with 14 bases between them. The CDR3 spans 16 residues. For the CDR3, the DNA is TGTGCCAGCAGTTTCCGCCGGCGGGGTCCTGGAAACACCATATATTTT. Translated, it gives CASSFRRRGPGNTIYF.